A selection of T cell receptor beta chains follows, all from one sample in a study of beta chain features in type 1 diabetes. TCRdb's copy holds only in-frame clones and misses some; the assay was immunoSEQ multiplex PCR. The sample consists of roughly 610,000 clones, around a sixth of them appearing once. The sample comprised naive CD4+ T cells from blood. The receptors were sampled from a man between 18 and 29 years old in good health. The CDR3 runs from the conserved cysteine through the conserved F or W. D genes are given only for firm matches. A clone size is listed for some rows: how often the clone was seen (once, few, many), or a class if it is expanded.

clone size | J gene | D gene | V gene | CDR3 protein | CDR3 DNA
few | TRBJ1-2 | . | TRBV9 | CASSVDGSLKGYTF | TGTGCCAGCAGCGTAGACGGCAGTTTAAAGGGCTACACCTTC
few | TRBJ2-7 | TRBD2 | TRBV5-4 | CASSLTSGDYEQYF | TGTGCCAGCAGCCTGACTAGCGGAGACTACGAGCAGTACTTC
. | TRBJ2-5 | . | TRBV7-2 | CASSPKSETQYF | TGTGCCAGCAGTCCGAAATCGGAGACCCAGTACTTC
few | TRBJ2-7 | . | TRBV7-8 | CASSLHRHYEQYF | TGTGCCAGCAGCTTACACAGGCACTACGAGCAGTACTTC
few | TRBJ2-3 | . | TRBV15 | CATSRDVMRRRDTDTQYF | TGTGCCACCAGCAGAGACGTAATGCGACGAAGGGACACAGATACGCAGTATTTT
. | TRBJ2-5 | TRBD1 | TRBV27 | CASRHQGVETQYF | TGTGCCAGCCGCCACCAGGGGGTAGAGACCCAGTACTTC
few | TRBJ2-7 | . | TRBV9 | CASSVALGRQYF | TGTGCCAGCAGCGTAGCTCTGGGGAGGCAGTACTTC
. | TRBJ2-5 | . | TRBV18 | CASSPPARTQETQYF | TGTGCCAGCTCACCACCGGCCAGGACGCAAGAGACCCAGTACTTC
few | TRBJ2-3 | . | TRBV5-1 | CASSLISGGTDTQYF | TGCGCCAGCAGTTTAATATCGGGGGGCACAGATACGCAGTATTTT
few | TRBJ2-1 | TRBD1 | TRBV7-8 | CASSLAGQGARNEQFF | TGTGCCAGCAGCTTAGCTGGACAGGGGGCGAGGAATGAGCAGTTCTTC
. | TRBJ1-1 | . | TRBV6-1 | CASTPGGSSTEAFF | TGTGCCAGCACACCCGGGGGTTCGAGCACTGAAGCTTTCTTT
. | TRBJ2-3 | TRBD2 | TRBV7-8 | CASSLVTSSTDTQYF | TGTGCCAGCAGCTTAGTGACTAGCAGCACAGATACGCAGTATTTT
few | TRBJ2-2 | . | TRBV14 | CASSQFPRPGTGELFF | TGTGCCAGCAGCCAATTCCCCCGACCGGGCACCGGGGAGCTGTTTTTT
. | TRBJ1-1 | . | TRBV10-3 | CAISYRETEAFF | TGTGCCATCAGCTACAGGGAGACTGAAGCTTTCTTT
. | TRBJ2-1 | TRBD2 | TRBV2 | CASSAGLAGGLAFF | TGTGCCAGCAGTGCGGGACTAGCGGGAGGGCTCGCGTTCTTC
few | TRBJ2-7 | . | TRBV6-6 | CASSYAGTPYEQYF | TGTGCCAGCAGCTACGCCGGGACGCCTTACGAGCAGTACTTC
. | TRBJ1-6 | . | TRBV4-3 | CASSQEARSPLHF | TGCGCCAGCAGCCAAGAGGCAAGATCACCCCTCCACTTT
few | TRBJ2-7 | TRBD2 | TRBV23-1 | CASSPTSGAYEQYF | TGCGCCAGCAGCCCGACTAGCGGGGCCTACGAGCAGTACTTC
many | TRBJ2-2 | . | TRBV21-1 | CASSNSKVAAGELFF | TGTGCCAGCAGCAATAGTAAGGTCGCAGCCGGGGAGCTGTTTTTT
few | TRBJ2-1 | . | TRBV7-9 | CASSLFGRASVNNEQFF | TGTGCCAGCAGCTTATTCGGGCGGGCTAGCGTAAACAATGAGCAGTTCTTC
. | TRBJ2-7 | TRBD1 | TRBV20-1 | CSANRDRAQYF | TGCAGTGCTAACCGGGACAGGGCCCAGTACTTC
. | TRBJ1-2 | TRBD1 | TRBV30 | CAWSVLTGGGYTF | TGTGCCTGGAGTGTACTCACAGGGGGTGGCTACACCTTC
. | TRBJ1-2 | . | TRBV5-4 | CASSLAQDGYTF | TGTGCCAGCAGCTTGGCGCAAGATGGCTACACCTTC
. | TRBJ2-7 | . | TRBV6-1 | CASSEGPSQGPYEQYF | TGTGCCAGCAGTGAAGGCCCTTCTCAAGGGCCCTACGAGCAGTACTTC
. | TRBJ2-5 | . | TRBV6-6 | CASGSGETQYF | TGTGCCAGCGGGTCGGGGGAGACCCAGTACTTC
. | TRBJ1-1 | . | TRBV18 | CASSPGRGPGAFF | TGTGCCAGCTCACCAGGGAGGGGCCCCGGGGCTTTCTTT
. | TRBJ1-2 | . | TRBV7-3 | CASSLVRAAANYGYTF | TGTGCCAGCAGCTTAGTCCGTGCGGCGGCTAACTATGGCTACACCTTC
. | TRBJ2-3 | . | TRBV18 | CASSPLLLDTQYF | TGTGCCAGCTCACCACTTCTACTCGATACGCAGTATTTT
few | TRBJ2-3 | . | TRBV19 | CASSTTDTQYF | TGTGCCAGTAGTACAACAGATACGCAGTATTTT
. | TRBJ2-1 | . | TRBV9 | CASSSRRTVGGEQFF | TGTGCCAGCAGCTCCCGGCGTACTGTCGGTGGTGAGCAGTTCTTC
few | TRBJ2-1 | TRBD2 | TRBV7-3 | CASSRTSVGYEQFF | TGTGCCAGCAGCCGGACTAGCGTTGGATATGAGCAGTTCTTC
few | TRBJ1-4 | . | TRBV28 | CASRTTGRSEKLFF | TGTGCCAGCAGGACCACAGGGAGGAGTGAAAAACTGTTTTTT
few | TRBJ1-2 | . | TRBV27 | CASSGLTPANYGYTF | TGTGCCAGCAGCGGCCTGACACCCGCTAACTATGGCTACACCTTC
. | TRBJ2-5 | . | TRBV7-9 | CASSDLRGAQETQYF | TGTGCCAGCAGCGACCTCAGGGGCGCCCAAGAGACCCAGTACTTC
. | TRBJ1-1 | TRBD1 | TRBV27 | CASSYRGDTEAFF | TGTGCCAGCAGTTACAGGGGTGACACTGAAGCTTTCTTT
few | TRBJ2-2 | . | TRBV7-2 | CASSSTTTQRVGELFF | TGTGCCAGCAGCTCCACGACAACCCAAAGGGTCGGGGAGCTGTTTTTT
. | TRBJ2-2 | . | TRBV4-2 | CASSLAWRANTGELFF | TGTGCCAGCAGCTTGGCCTGGCGCGCGAACACCGGGGAGCTGTTTTTT
. | TRBJ1-2 | TRBD1 | TRBV6-5 | CASRGQANYGYTF | TGTGCCAGCAGGGGACAGGCTAACTATGGCTACACCTTC
few | TRBJ1-4 | . | TRBV4-3 | CASSQGQVINEKLFF | TGCGCCAGCAGCCAAGGACAGGTGATCAATGAAAAACTGTTTTTT
. | TRBJ2-7 | TRBD2 | TRBV10-2 | CASSENRLASGEQYF | TGCGCCAGCAGTGAGAACCGACTAGCCAGCGGCGAGCAGTACTTC
few | TRBJ1-1 | . | TRBV20-1 | CSGRVGAFF | TGCAGTGGGAGGGTAGGAGCTTTCTTT
few | TRBJ2-3 | TRBD2 | TRBV4-2 | CASTRGAGGQNTQYF | TGTGCCAGCACCCGGGGGGCGGGAGGGCAAAATACGCAGTATTTT
. | TRBJ2-5 | . | TRBV6-6 | CASSPMRESQETQYF | TGTGCCAGCAGCCCAATGAGAGAGTCGCAAGAGACCCAGTACTTC
. | TRBJ2-5 | . | TRBV11-1 | CASSVTPSKGTQYF | TGTGCCAGCAGCGTTACCCCAAGTAAAGGGACCCAGTACTTC
. | TRBJ2-1 | . | TRBV2 | CASRAPAASSYNEQFF | TGTGCCAGCAGGGCTCCGGCAGCGAGTTCCTACAATGAGCAGTTCTTC
. | TRBJ1-1 | . | TRBV5-1 | CASSLESGYGEAFF | TGCGCCAGCAGCTTGGAATCGGGGTATGGTGAGGCTTTCTTT
few | TRBJ2-2 | TRBD1 | TRBV5-4 | CASSVRQGNTGELFF | TGTGCCAGCAGCGTCCGACAGGGAAACACCGGGGAGCTGTTTTTT
few | TRBJ1-1 | TRBD1 | TRBV15 | CATSRGPGQGASNTEAFF | TGTGCCACCAGCAGGGGACCGGGACAGGGGGCGTCTAACACTGAAGCTTTCTTT
few | TRBJ2-1 | . | TRBV10-2 | CASSPGLPRGANEQFF | TGCGCCAGCAGCCCCGGCCTCCCCCGTGGGGCCAATGAGCAGTTCTTC
. | TRBJ1-1 | . | TRBV29-1 | CSVRMRGEPGTEAFF | TGCAGCGTTCGGATGAGAGGGGAACCGGGCACTGAAGCTTTCTTT
few | TRBJ2-3 | . | TRBV6-6 | CASSLPEPPSTDTQYF | TGTGCCAGCAGTCTACCGGAGCCCCCCTCTACAGATACGCAGTATTTT
few | TRBJ1-1 | . | TRBV30 | CAWSRRGNTEAFF | TGTGCCTGGAGTCGTCGCGGAAACACTGAAGCTTTCTTT
few | TRBJ2-7 | TRBD2 | TRBV7-8 | CASNPAGGGSEQYF | TGTGCCAGCAACCCAGCGGGAGGGGGCTCCGAGCAGTACTTC
. | TRBJ2-1 | TRBD1 | TRBV30 | CAWSWTGVSYNEQFF | TGTGCCTGGAGCTGGACAGGGGTTTCCTACAATGAGCAGTTCTTC
. | TRBJ2-7 | . | TRBV29-1 | CSVGGGRRSYEQYF | TGCAGCGTTGGTGGCGGGCGCCGTTCCTACGAGCAGTACTTC
few | TRBJ2-5 | . | TRBV19 | CASSIAGPGQETQYF | TGTGCCAGTAGTATAGCGGGGCCGGGGCAAGAGACCCAGTACTTC
few | TRBJ1-1 | . | TRBV9 | CASSGRMNTEAFF | TGTGCCAGCAGCGGACGGATGAACACTGAAGCTTTCTTT
few | TRBJ2-2 | . | TRBV4-3 | CASSQDPSRGGAGELFF | TGCGCCAGCAGCCAAGACCCTAGCAGGGGAGGCGCCGGGGAGCTGTTTTTT
few | TRBJ1-5 | . | TRBV27 | CASSSFGGGAAQPQHF | TGTGCCAGCAGTTCCTTCGGTGGGGGCGCAGCGCAGCCCCAGCATTTT